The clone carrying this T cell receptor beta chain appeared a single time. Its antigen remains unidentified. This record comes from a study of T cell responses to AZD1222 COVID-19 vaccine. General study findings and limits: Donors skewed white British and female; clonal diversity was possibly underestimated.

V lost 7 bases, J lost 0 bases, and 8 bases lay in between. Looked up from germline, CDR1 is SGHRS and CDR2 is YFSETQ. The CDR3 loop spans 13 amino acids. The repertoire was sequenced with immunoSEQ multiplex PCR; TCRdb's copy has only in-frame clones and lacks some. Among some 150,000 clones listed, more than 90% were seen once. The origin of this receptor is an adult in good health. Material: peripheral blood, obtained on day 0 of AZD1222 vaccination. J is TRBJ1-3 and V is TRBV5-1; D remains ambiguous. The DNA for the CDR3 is TGCGCCAGCGGTGAGGGCTCTGGAAACACCATATATTTT. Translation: CASGEGSGNTIYF. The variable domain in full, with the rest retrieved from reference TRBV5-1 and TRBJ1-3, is KAGVTQTPRYLIKTRGQQVTLSCSPISGHRSVSWYQQTPGQGLQFLFEYFSETQRNKGNFPGRFSGRQFSNSRSEMNVSTLELGDSALYLCASGEGSGNTIYFGEGSWLTVV.